This T cell receptor beta chain was observed in a study of T cells in localized non-small cell lung cancer. Assay used: immunoSEQ multiplex PCR; TCRdb lists only in-frame clones, some missing. The data contain some 1,400 clones, 20% to 30% of them seen just once; the ten biggest clones take up 19%. Each adjacent lung sample was taken at least 2 cm from the tumor margin and was free of atypia. This clone was observed a few times. Germline loops: CDR1 SGDLS, CDR2 YYNGEE. The CDR3 is 13 amino acids. The germline V and J ends were trimmed by 4 bases and 7 bases, with 11 bases remaining between them. The receptor comes from a woman aged 35 to 70 with stage I squamous cell lung carcinoma. Sequenced material: normal lung tissue next to the tumor, taken before any cancer treatment. V gene TRBV9 combines with J gene TRBJ2-2; perhaps TRBD2 as D (6 bases). In nucleotides, the CDR3 is TGTGCCAGCAGCTTAGCGGCGGGCGGGGAGCTGTTTTTT. Translating gives CASSLAAGGELFF.